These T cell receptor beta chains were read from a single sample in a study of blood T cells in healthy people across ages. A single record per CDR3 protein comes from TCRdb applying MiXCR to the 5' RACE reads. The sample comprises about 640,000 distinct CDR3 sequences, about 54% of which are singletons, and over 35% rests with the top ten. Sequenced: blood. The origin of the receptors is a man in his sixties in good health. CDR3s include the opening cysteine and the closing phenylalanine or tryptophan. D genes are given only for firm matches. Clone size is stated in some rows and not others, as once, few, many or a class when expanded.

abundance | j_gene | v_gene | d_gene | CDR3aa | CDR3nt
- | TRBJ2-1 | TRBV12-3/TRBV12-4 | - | CASSPTGAWQFF | TGTGCCAGCAGTCCCACCGGGGCCTGGCAGTTCTTC
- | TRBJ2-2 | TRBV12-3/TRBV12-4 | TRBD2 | CASSARTSGGLNTGELFF | TGTGCCAGCAGTGCCCGGACTAGCGGGGGGTTGAACACCGGGGAGCTGTTTTTT
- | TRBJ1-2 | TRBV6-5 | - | CASRPPGDRYGYTF | TGTGCCAGCAGGCCCCCAGGGGATAGGTATGGCTACACCTTC
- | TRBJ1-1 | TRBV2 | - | CASRADIGTEAFF | TGTGCCAGCAGGGCCGACATCGGGACTGAAGCTTTCTTT
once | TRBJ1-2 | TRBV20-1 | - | CSARRGPKYGYTF | TGCAGTGCTAGACGGGGACCGAAGTATGGCTACACCTTC
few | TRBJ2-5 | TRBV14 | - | CASSQRTVWETQYF | TGTGCCAGCAGCCAGCGGACGGTCTGGGAGACCCAGTACTTC
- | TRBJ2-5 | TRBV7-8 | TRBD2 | CASSLGGGGGNQETQYF | TGTGCCAGCAGCTTAGGCGGTGGCGGGGGGAACCAGGAGACCCAGTACTTC
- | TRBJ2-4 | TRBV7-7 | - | CASSPSLGNIQYF | TGTGCCAGCAGCCCGTCATTGGGAAACATTCAGTACTTC
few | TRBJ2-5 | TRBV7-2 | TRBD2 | CASSLGPSGGEETQYF | TGTGCCAGCAGCTTAGGCCCTAGCGGGGGGGAAGAGACCCAGTACTTC
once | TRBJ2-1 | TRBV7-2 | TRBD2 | CASSLLGGPGGGSYNEQFF | TGTGCCAGCAGCTTATTGGGTGGTCCCGGCGGGGGGTCCTACAATGAGCAGTTCTTC
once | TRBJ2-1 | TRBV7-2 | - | CASSPRFDNEQFF | TGTGCCAGCAGCCCTCGGTTCGACAATGAGCAGTTCTTC
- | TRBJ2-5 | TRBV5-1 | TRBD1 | CASRGQEQETQYF | TGCGCCAGCCGAGGACAGGAACAAGAGACCCAGTACTTC
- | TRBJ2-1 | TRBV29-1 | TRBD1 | CSGDRGYNEQFF | TGCAGCGGGGACAGGGGATACAATGAGCAGTTCTTC
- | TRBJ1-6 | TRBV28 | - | CASSLSRRGNSPLHF | TGTGCCAGCAGTTTATCCCGACGAGGTAATTCACCCCTCCACTTT
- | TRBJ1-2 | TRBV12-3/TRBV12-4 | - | CASSLALSSYGYTF | TGTGCCAGCAGTCTCGCTTTGAGTAGCTATGGCTACACCTTC
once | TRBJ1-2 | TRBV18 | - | CASSPDGSNYGYTF | TGTGCCAGCTCACCGGACGGTTCTAACTATGGCTACACCTTC
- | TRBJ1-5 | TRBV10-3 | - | CAISDSNQPQHF | TGTGCCATCAGCGACAGTAATCAGCCCCAGCATTTT
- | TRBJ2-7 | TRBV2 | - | CASRPQGGYEQYF | TGTGCCAGCAGACCACAGGGAGGGTACGAGCAGTACTTC
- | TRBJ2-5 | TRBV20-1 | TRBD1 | CSAQDRMGETQYF | TGCAGTGCCCAGGACAGGATGGGGGAGACCCAGTACTTC
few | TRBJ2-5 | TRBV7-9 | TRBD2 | CASSLIGRQETQYF | TGTGCCAGCAGCTTAATCGGGAGGCAAGAGACCCAGTACTTC
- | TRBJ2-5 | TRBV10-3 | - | CAISGWGPQETQYF | TGTGCCATCAGTGGTTGGGGTCCCCAAGAGACCCAGTACTTC
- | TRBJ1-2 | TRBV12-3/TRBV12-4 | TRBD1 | CASSPTGGAHYGYTF | TGTGCCAGCAGTCCGACAGGGGGCGCGCACTATGGCTACACCTTC
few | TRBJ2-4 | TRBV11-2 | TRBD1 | CASSSGTGKNIQYF | TGTGCCAGCAGCTCCGGGACAGGGAAAAACATTCAGTACTTC
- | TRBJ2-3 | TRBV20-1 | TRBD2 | CSATTPGLAGEDTQYF | TGCAGTGCGACAACCCCGGGACTAGCGGGGGAAGATACGCAGTATTTT
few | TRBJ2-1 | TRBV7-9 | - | CASSRGRAYNEQFF | TGTGCCAGCAGCAGAGGACGGGCTTACAATGAGCAGTTCTTC
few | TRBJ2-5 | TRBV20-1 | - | CSANSPRTSQETQYF | TGCAGTGCCAACTCCCCCCGGACAAGCCAAGAGACCCAGTACTTC
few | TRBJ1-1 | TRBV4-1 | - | CASSQDPGQRNTEAFF | TGCGCCAGCAGCCAAGATCCCGGACAGAGGAACACTGAAGCTTTCTTT
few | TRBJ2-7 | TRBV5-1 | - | CASSLGPLPGAYEQYF | TGCGCCAGCAGCTTGGGCCCCCTGCCAGGGGCCTACGAGCAGTACTTC
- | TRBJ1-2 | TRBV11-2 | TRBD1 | CASSLGGTGTGYGYTF | TGTGCCAGCAGCTTAGGCGGGACAGGGACAGGCTATGGCTACACCTTC
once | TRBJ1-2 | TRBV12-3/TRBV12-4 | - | CASSHRTVHGYTF | TGTGCCAGCAGTCATCGGACAGTGCATGGCTACACCTTC
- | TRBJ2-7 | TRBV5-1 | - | CASSSRGDHEQYF | TGCGCCAGCAGCTCTAGAGGGGACCACGAGCAGTACTTC
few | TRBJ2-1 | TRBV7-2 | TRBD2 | CASSLDRTSGASYNEQFF | TGTGCCAGCAGCTTAGATCGCACTAGCGGGGCCTCCTACAATGAGCAGTTCTTC
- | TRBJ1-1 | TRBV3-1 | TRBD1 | CASSPNHPGQGAAFF | TGTGCCAGCAGCCCCAATCATCCGGGACAGGGGGCGGCTTTCTTT
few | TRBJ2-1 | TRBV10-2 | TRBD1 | CASASTGTLEQFF | TGCGCCAGCGCCTCGACAGGGACCCTTGAGCAGTTCTTC
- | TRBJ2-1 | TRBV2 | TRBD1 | CASILPGQGYEQFF | TGTGCCAGCATACTCCCTGGACAGGGCTATGAGCAGTTCTTC
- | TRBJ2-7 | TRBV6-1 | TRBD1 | CASSEGTGVREQYF | TGTGCCAGCAGTGAAGGGACAGGGGTGAGGGAGCAGTACTTC
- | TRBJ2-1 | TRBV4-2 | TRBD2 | CASSQGSGTSGGDEQFF | TGTGCCAGCAGCCAAGGAAGTGGGACTAGCGGGGGAGACGAGCAGTTCTTC
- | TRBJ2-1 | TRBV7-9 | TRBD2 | CASLRWLAGANNEQFF | TGTGCCAGCCTCAGATGGCTAGCGGGGGCTAACAATGAGCAGTTCTTC
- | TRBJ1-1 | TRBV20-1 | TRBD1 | CSASRGLDTEAFF | TGCAGTGCTAGCAGGGGGCTGGACACTGAAGCTTTCTTT
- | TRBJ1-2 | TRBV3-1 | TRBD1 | CASRRQGYYGYTF | TGTGCCAGCAGGCGACAGGGGTACTATGGCTACACCTTC
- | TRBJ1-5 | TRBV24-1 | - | CATSDTRGHGNQPQHF | TGTGCCACCAGTGATACGAGAGGACACGGCAATCAGCCCCAGCATTTT
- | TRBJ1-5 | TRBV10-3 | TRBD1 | CAISGDRAQPQHF | TGTGCCATCAGTGGGGACAGGGCTCAGCCCCAGCATTTT
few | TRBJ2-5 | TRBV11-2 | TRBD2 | CASSLGSLAGFQETQYF | TGTGCCAGCAGCTTAGGTTCCCTAGCGGGTTTCCAAGAGACCCAGTACTTC
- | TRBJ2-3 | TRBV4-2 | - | CASSQALGGLPDTQYF | TGTGCCAGCAGCCAAGCTTTGGGGGGGCTCCCGGATACGCAGTATTTT
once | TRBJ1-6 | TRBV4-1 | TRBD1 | CASSQGQFYNSPLHF | TGCGCCAGCAGCCAGGGACAGTTCTATAATTCACCCCTCCACTTT
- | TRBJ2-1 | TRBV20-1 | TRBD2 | CSVPGLAGTEQFF | TGCAGTGTTCCGGGACTAGCGGGGACTGAGCAGTTCTTC
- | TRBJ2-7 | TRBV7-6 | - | CASSPRPEAAQYF | TGTGCCAGCAGCCCGCGGCCCGAAGCGGCCCAGTACTTC
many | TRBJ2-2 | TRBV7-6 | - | CASSLVAGSGELFF | TGTGCCAGCAGCTTAGTGGCAGGGTCCGGGGAGCTGTTTTTT
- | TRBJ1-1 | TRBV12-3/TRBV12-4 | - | CASSPGHSEAFF | TGTGCCAGCAGCCCCGGACATTCTGAAGCTTTCTTT
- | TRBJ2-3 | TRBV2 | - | CASSDSGYSTDTQYF | TGTGCCAGCAGTGACTCGGGGTATAGCACAGATACGCAGTATTTT
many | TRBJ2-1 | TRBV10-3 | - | CAISESARSNNEQFF | TGTGCCATCAGTGAGTCGGCTAGGAGTAACAATGAGCAGTTCTTC
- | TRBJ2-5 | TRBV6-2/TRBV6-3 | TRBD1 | CASSRRTGLAETQYF | TGTGCCAGCAGCCGACGGACAGGGTTGGCGGAGACCCAGTACTTC
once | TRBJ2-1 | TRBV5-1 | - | CASSLVGDAVYNEQFF | TGCGCCAGCAGCTTGGTTGGGGATGCGGTCTACAATGAGCAGTTCTTC
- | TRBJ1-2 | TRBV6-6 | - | CASSYSVGGGTYGYTF | TGTGCCAGCAGTTACTCGGTCGGGGGGGGAACCTATGGCTACACCTTC
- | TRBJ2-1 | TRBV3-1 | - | CASSQAAALGEQFF | TGTGCCAGCAGCCAGGCCGCGGCACTGGGGGAGCAGTTCTTC
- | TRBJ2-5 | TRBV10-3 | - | CAISEMRRGETQYF | TGTGCCATCAGTGAGATGAGGCGGGGAGAGACCCAGTACTTC
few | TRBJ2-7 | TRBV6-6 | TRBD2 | CASSTSLAGIDYEQYF | TGTGCCAGCAGTACATCCCTAGCGGGGATTGACTACGAGCAGTACTTT
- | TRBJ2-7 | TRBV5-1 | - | CASSLGSGEQYF | TGTGCCAGCAGCTTAGGTAGCGGCGAGCAGTACTTC